Below are 32 T cell receptor beta chains sequenced from a single sample in a study of blood T cell repertoires in COVID-19. Libraries were prepared by immunoSEQ multiplex PCR; TCRdb keeps only in-frame clonotypes and omits some of them. Among fewer than 300,000 clones listed, 85% were seen once. The source material was PBMCs or T cells enriched from blood (not recorded which). Source of these receptors: a woman in her forties or fifties who had recovered from COVID-19.

The CDR3 reads CASSSNSPGRGEQYF. The CDR3 DNA reads TGTGCCAGCAGTTCGAATTCCCCTGGCAGGGGCGAGCAGTACTTC. This chain uses TRBV6-6 with TRBJ2-7; possible D gene TRBD1, 6 bases. Germline lookup yields CDR1 MNHNY and CDR2 SVGAGI (reference sequence). Trimming removed 4 bases from V and 6 bases from J, with 19 bases in between. This CDR3 has 15 residues.

The V call is TRBV19, the J call TRBJ2-1; D perhaps matches TRBD1 (5 bases). The CDR3 length is 12 residues. V lost 11 bases and J 9 bases, leaving 17 bases between the germline ends. Germline-derived CDR1 and CDR2 are LNHDA and SQIVND (reference sequence). CDR3 DNA sequence: TGTGCCGTTGCGGCAGGGTGGGGTGAGCAGTTCTTC. As protein: CAVAAGWGEQFF. The entire variable domain, with the rest obtained from reference TRBV19 and TRBJ2-1, is as follows: DGGITQSPKYLFRKEGQNVTLSCEQNLNHDAMYWYRQDPGQGLRLIYYSQIVNDFQKGDIAEGYSVSREKKESFPLTVTSAQKNPTAFYLCAVAAGWGEQFFGPGTRLTVL.

This rearrangement joins TRBV2 to TRBJ1-1, with D hard to call. The CDR3 spans 13 residues. The germline V gene encodes CDR1 SNHLY and CDR2 FYNNEI. V dropped 4 bases and J dropped 0 bases, with 6 bases sitting between them. The CDR3, as DNA: TGTGCCAGCAGTGCGGAGGTGAACACTGAAGCTTTCTTT. It specifies CASSAEVNTEAFF. The full variable domain, rest sourced from reference TRBV2 and TRBJ1-1, is EPEVTQTPSHQVTQMGQEVILRCVPISNHLYFYWYRQILGQKVEFLVSFYNNEISEKSEIFDDQFSVERPDGSNFTLKIRSTKLEDSAMYFCASSAEVNTEAFFGQGTRLTVV.

This chain links TRBV4-3 with TRBJ2-2; maybe TRBD2 (6 bases). The CDR3 has 15 residues. V was shortened by 4 bases and J by 3 bases, with 12 bases between the two germline ends. Per the germline V gene, CDR1 is LGHNA and CDR2 is YSLEER. As DNA, the CDR3 is TGCGCCAGCAGCCCGAGCGGGTGGGACACCGGGGAGCTGTTTTTT. It is translated as CASSPSGWDTGELFF.

The chain recombines TRBV5-1 with TRBJ2-2, with 10 nucleotides matching TRBD2. This CDR3 contains 16 residues. Germline lookup yields CDR1 SGHRS and CDR2 YFSETQ. After removal of 3 bases from V and 6 bases from J, the junction contained 8 bases not matched to a gene. CDR3 amino acids: CASSSPSGRAAGELFF. For the CDR3, the DNA is TGCGCCAGCAGCTCACCAAGCGGGAGGGCCGCCGGGGAGCTGTTTTTT.

The gene calls are TRBV12-3 or TRBV12-4 and TRBJ1-5, with D uncertain. Trimming pared 8 bases from V and 2 bases from J, leaving 10 bases between. This CDR3 has 13 amino acids. CDR3 sequence: CASDGRGNQPQHF. The CDR3 DNA reads TGTGCCAGCGATGGGCGCGGCAATCAGCCCCAGCATTTT.

The CDR3 loop reads CASRSTGVPGELFF. The CDR3 DNA reads as TGTGCCAGCAGATCGACAGGGGTCCCCGGGGAGCTGTTTTTT. The rearrangement joins TRBV9 to TRBJ2-2; TRBD1 agrees at 8 bases. CDR3 length: 14 residues. Trimming removed 5 bases from V and 6 bases from J; junction bases left unmatched: 6. CDR1 SGDLS and CDR2 YYNGEE come from the germline V gene.

The chain links TRBV7-9 to TRBJ1-4; TRBD1 aligns across 7 bases. This CDR3 contains 19 residues. Germline CDR1 SEHNR, CDR2 FQNEAQ (reference sequence). After removal of 5 bases from V and 1 base from J, the junction contained 16 bases not matched to a gene. CDR3 protein: CASSQTGRYFRGTNEKLFF. DNA of the CDR3: TGTGCCAGCAGCCAGACAGGGAGGTATTTTCGCGGAACTAATGAAAAACTGTTTTTT.

The chain is built from TRBV7-9 and TRBJ1-4; the D is unclear. This CDR3 contains 15 residues. The germline gives CDR1 SEHNR, CDR2 FQNEAQ (reference sequence). V dropped 5 bases and J dropped 3 bases, with 13 bases sitting between them. CDR3 region: CASSRRQGANEKLFF. CDR3 DNA: TGTGCCAGCAGCCGCCGACAAGGCGCTAATGAAAAACTGTTTTTT.

This clone has a single count. The J gene is TRBJ2-1, the V gene TRBV19; TRBD2 matches at 12 bases. The CDR3 loop spans 16 amino acids. In germline, CDR1 is LNHDA, CDR2 SQIVND (reference sequence). The V and J ends lost 4 bases and 9 bases, in that order; junction bases with no gene match: 10. CDR3 protein: CASSTLRLAGEGEQFF. Here the CDR3 DNA reads TGTGCCAGTAGTACTCTTCGACTAGCGGGAGAGGGTGAGCAGTTCTTC.

Turning to this clone: The sample holds other DNA sequences that translate to the same CDR3. The chain combines TRBV11-2 with TRBJ1-1, with D hard to call. CDR3 length: 13 residues. V dropped 1 base and J dropped 2 bases, with 5 bases sitting between them. Germline values: CDR1 SGHAT, CDR2 FQNNGV. CDR3 sequence reads: CASSLARNTEAFF. The CDR3 coding sequence is TGTGCCAGCAGCTTAGCGCGAAACACTGAAGCTTTCTTT.

This clone was seen a single time. The V call is TRBV28, the J call TRBJ2-5; TRBD2 aligns across 7 bases. From germline, CDR1 is MDHEN and CDR2 SYDVKM. This CDR3 region has 12 residues. The V segment lost 6 bases and the J segment 5 bases; nucleotides outside the gene matches: 3. CDR3: CASRQAGETQYF. The CDR3 bases are TGTGCCAGCAGGCAAGCGGGGGAGACCCAGTACTTC.

The CDR3 nucleotides are TGCAGCGTTGCCGAGGGTTCTATGAGCAATCAGCCCCAGCATTTT. Translation: CSVAEGSMSNQPQHF. This chain uses TRBV29-1 with TRBJ1-5; D not resolved. Germline CDR1 and CDR2: SQVTM and ANQGSEA. The CDR3 is made up of 15 amino acids. V was clipped by 4 bases and J by 1 base, with 14 bases between them.

This clone was counted only a few times. The rearrangement uses TRBV29-1 and TRBJ2-2; the match to TRBD1 covers 10 bases. This CDR3 has 15 residues. Germline V gene lookup returns CDR1 SQVTM and CDR2 ANQGSEA. Trimming cost V 0 bases and J 3 bases; bases outside gene matches: 1. This CDR3 reads CSVEEGQGHTGELFF. The CDR3 DNA follows: TGCAGCGTTGAAGAGGGACAGGGGCACACCGGGGAGCTGTTTTTT.

This CDR3 reads CASSWGEENSPLHF. The CDR3 DNA reads TGTGCCAGCAGCTGGGGAGAAGAGAATTCACCCCTCCACTTT. The J gene is TRBJ1-6, the V gene TRBV27; D is unresolved. CDR3 length equals 14 residues. CDR1 and CDR2 (germline): MNHEY, SMNVEV (reference sequence). V was clipped by 6 bases and J by 7 bases, with 13 bases between them.

This clone was observed a few times. In DNA form, the CDR3 reads TGTGCCAGCAGCTTCCAGGGGGTCGGGGAAAAACTGTTTTTT. This translates into CASSFQGVGEKLFF. The V and J genes are TRBV7-2 and TRBJ1-4; 7 bases agree with TRBD1. CDR1 SGHTA and CDR2 FQGNSA come from the germline V gene. CDR3 length: 14 residues. V dropped 3 bases and J dropped 8; count of bases not matched to a gene: 6.

This chain links TRBV18 with TRBJ2-3; possibly TRBD2 for D (5 bases). The V and J ends lost 6 bases and 2 bases respectively, with 21 bases between them. Germline V lookup: CDR1 KGHSH, CDR2 LQKENI. This CDR3 is built from 17 residues. This CDR3 is CASSPKNQAEITDTQYF. The CDR3 DNA follows: TGTGCCAGCTCCCCGAAAAACCAAGCGGAGATCACAGATACGCAGTATTTT. The full variable domain, in which reference TRBV18 and TRBJ2-3 provide the parts outside the CDR3, is NAGVMQNPRHLVRRRGQEARLRCSPMKGHSHVYWYRQLPEEGLKFMVYLQKENIIDESGMPKERFSAEFPKEGPSILRIQQVVRGDSAAYFCASSPKNQAEITDTQYFGPGTRLTVL.

The chain couples TRBV5-1 to TRBJ2-7; 7 nucleotides match TRBD2. Losses at the gene ends were 0 bases for V and 2 bases for J; bases not matched to a gene: 2. This CDR3 is 14 amino acids long. CDR1 is SGHRS and CDR2 is YFSETQ in the germline V gene. CDR3 in amino acids: CASSLAGGTYEQYF. CDR3 nucleotide sequence: TGCGCCAGCAGCTTGGCGGGGGGTACCTACGAGCAGTACTTC.

The chain joins TRBV7-2 to TRBJ2-7; 10 bases align to TRBD2. V lost 5 bases and J lost 3; bases outside the gene matches: 7. The V gene's germline CDR1 is SGHTA and CDR2 FQGNSA. CDR3 length equals 15 residues. The DNA of the CDR3 is TGTGCCAGCAGCCAAGCATGGACTAGCGGCTACGAGCAGTACTTC. Amino acid sequence: CASSQAWTSGYEQYF.

V usage is TRBV19 and J usage is TRBJ1-1, with 7 bases lining up with TRBD1. After removal of 4 bases from V and 1 base from J, the junction contained 6 bases not matched to a gene. This CDR3 is built from 15 residues. Germline V gene data show CDR1 as LNHDA and CDR2 as SQIVND (reference sequence). The CDR3 here is CASSKGARGNTEAFF. CDR3 in DNA: TGTGCCAGTAGTAAGGGGGCCAGGGGGAACACTGAAGCTTTCTTT.

The rearrangement uses TRBV2 and TRBJ2-7; TRBD2 matches 7 bases. Germline CDR1 is SNHLY and CDR2 is FYNNEI. V was clipped by 3 bases and J by 0 bases; unmatched bases: 5. The CDR3 is 15 residues long. In DNA form, the CDR3 reads TGTGCCAGCAGTGACGGCGGGAGAAGCTCCTACGAGCAGTACTTC. Protein product: CASSDGGRSSYEQYF.

This chain joins TRBV12-3 or TRBV12-4 and TRBJ1-2; D is undetermined. The germline V and J ends were trimmed by 10 bases and 4 bases, with 16 bases remaining between them. This CDR3 is built from 13 residues. The CDR3 reads CANSLGESYGYTF. The CDR3, as DNA: TGTGCCAACTCACTCGGGGAGAGCTATGGCTACACCTTC.

This clone was observed a handful of times. The chain employs TRBV29-1 and TRBJ1-3; D not resolved. Trimming removed 2 bases at V and 0 bases at J, with 5 bases between. The germline gives CDR1 SQVTM, CDR2 ANQGSEA. The CDR3 loop spans 13 amino acids. CDR3 sequence reads: CSVERSSGNTIYF. Written as DNA, the CDR3 is TGCAGCGTTGAAAGGAGCTCTGGAAACACCATATATTTT.

This clone occurred once. V and J are TRBV18 and TRBJ1-1; D is uncertain. The germline V gene encodes CDR1 KGHSH and CDR2 LQKENI. V was pared by 2 bases and J by 4 bases, with 11 bases between. This CDR3 is built from 14 residues. DNA for the CDR3: TGTGCCAGCTCACCAAACAGAGAGGGCACTGAAGCTTTCTTT. It yields the protein CASSPNREGTEAFF.

The chain has TRBV30 and TRBJ1-2, with no clear D. V lost 0 bases to trimming and J lost 11 bases, with 16 bases between them. This CDR3 has 13 amino acids. Germline CDR1 is GTSNPN and CDR2 is SVGIG (reference sequence). The CDR3 region is CAWSVGSYPRYTF. The CDR3 DNA is TGTGCCTGGAGTGTGGGGAGTTATCCTAGATACACCTTC.

The V gene is TRBV1, the J gene TRBJ2-2; the D call TRBD1 from the table was never checked on the DNA. TRBV1 is described as a pseudogene. There are 15 residues in the CDR3. CDR3 sequence reads: CTSNRCSGNTGELFF. The CDR3 DNA sequence: TGCACCAGCAACCGGTGCTCAGGAAACACCGGGGAGCTGTTTTTT.

This sequence joins TRBV5-1 and TRBJ1-3; perhaps TRBD1 as D (6 bases). This CDR3 is built from 15 residues. The V and J ends lost 4 bases and 0 bases respectively, with 11 bases between them. The germline V gene encodes CDR1 SGHRS and CDR2 YFSETQ. The DNA for the CDR3 is TGCGCCAGCAGCCTAGGACAGAGCTCTGGAAACACCATATATTTT. Translation gives CASSLGQSSGNTIYF.

The chain couples TRBV18 to TRBJ1-5; weak D call: TRBD1 (6 bases). Trimming stripped 5 bases from V and 10 bases from J, with 15 bases between. From germline, CDR1 is KGHSH and CDR2 LQKENI. The CDR3 consists of 13 residues. The CDR3 DNA sequence: TGTGCCAGCTCAGAAGATCAGGGGCTACCCCAGCATTTT. Residues: CASSEDQGLPQHF.

The chain has TRBV3-1 (or the pseudogene TRBV3-2) and TRBJ2-1; D is possibly TRBD2 (5 bases). Per the germline V gene, CDR1 is LGHDT and CDR2 is YNNKEL (reference sequence). V lost 5 bases, J lost 2 bases, and 10 bases lay in between. CDR3 length: 14 residues. CDR3 protein: CASSRRGTYNEQFF. In DNA, the CDR3 is TGTGCCAGCAGCAGACGGGGTACCTACAATGAGCAGTTCTTC.

J is TRBJ1-6 and V is TRBV30; D gene ambiguous. V lost 0 bases to trimming and J lost 7 bases, with 10 bases between them. Per germline, CDR1 GTSNPN and CDR2 SVGIG (reference sequence). The CDR3 is made up of 14 amino acids. The DNA for the CDR3 is TGTGCCTGGAGTGTACTGGCGGGGAATTCACCCCTCCACTTT. This codes for CAWSVLAGNSPLHF.

The chain joins TRBV11-2 to TRBJ1-4, with 7 bases aligning to TRBD1. Trimming at V came to 7 bases and at J to 3 bases, leaving 11 bases not matched to a gene. Germline CDR1 and CDR2: SGHAT and FQNNGV. This CDR3 is 16 amino acids long. CDR3 protein: CASKTRGDSPNEKLFF. Here the CDR3 DNA reads TGTGCCAGCAAAACGCGGGGGGACAGCCCTAATGAAAAACTGTTTTTT.

This clone occurred a few times. This chain connects TRBV6-2 or TRBV6-3 to TRBJ1-2; 7 bases map to TRBD1. V lost 3 bases and J lost 0; bases outside the gene matches: 4. This CDR3 contains 15 residues. Germline CDR1 and CDR2: MNHEY and SVGEGT. This CDR3 reads CASSYLGTANYGYTF. The CDR3 nucleotides read TGTGCCAGCAGTTATCTGGGGACAGCTAACTATGGCTACACCTTC.